This T cell receptor beta chain came from a study of CD8+CD57+ T cells in acquired aplastic anemia. Study-level background: DNA per sorted CD4+ or CD8+ sample ranged roughly 0.19 to 30 ug, averaging about 3.4 ug.

The sample holds one count of this clonotype. What it binds is not known. Germline and junction disagree at one end, which may indicate a read error. Profiling that covered TCR beta VDJ and CDR3 relied on genomic DNA as its template. MiXCR, applied by TCRdb to the reads, yields one record per CDR3 protein. Here the sample spans 190,000 or so distinct CDR3 sequences, around 60% being singletons. Notes on the study in general: CD8+ Simpson's diversity showed no significant patient-control difference.

Per germline, CDR1 KGHDR and CDR2 SFDVKD. This CDR3 contains 13 residues. This TCR derives from a human donor in good health. Sequenced material: sorted CD4+, CD8+, or CD8+CD57+ T cells (not recorded which) from PBMCs. The rearrangement uses TRBV24-1 and TRBJ1-5, with D possibly matching TRBD1 (6 bases). In nucleotides, the CDR3 is TGTGCTACCAGGACAGCTCGCAATCAGCCCCAGCATTTT. Translation: CATRTARNQPQHF.